This entry features one T cell receptor (beta chain) sequence. The antigen remains undetermined. These data originate in a study of identical twins. Study results and limitations: Insertions were fewer in abundant cord blood beta clonotypes, whereas memory repertoires showed none of this pattern.

J gave up 4 bases and V 5 bases, and 9 bases lay outside the gene matches. CDR3 length: 15 amino acids. Unique molecular identifiers were present on the cDNA, which also gained a universal primer site by template switching. TCRdb re-called the 5' RACE reads with MiXCR, one entry per CDR3 protein. The table has fewer than 250,000 distinct CDR3 sequences, approximately 9% seen once. The TCR was taken from a woman between 18 and 29 years old in good health. The chain joins TRBV12-3 or TRBV12-4 to TRBJ1-2; 8 bases match TRBD1. Input material: memory (CD45RO+) T cells sorted from blood. The CDR3 protein is CASSPPGQGLYGYTF. In DNA, the CDR3 is TGTGCCAGCAGTCCCCCCGGACAGGGCCTCTATGGCTACACCTTC.